The 14 T cell receptor beta chains listed next were all sequenced from one sample in a study of kidney transplant recipient with SARS-CoV-2 infection. TCRdb re-derived calls from the reads in MiXCR, one entry per CDR3 protein. The sample carries 250,000 or so distinct CDR3 sequences, under 35% recorded once. Sequences were derived from a blood sample, sampled at baseline and between days 110 and 120 from a kidney transplant recipient. Source of these receptors: a male patient between 25 and 39 years old who had COVID-19 and was a kidney transplant recipient. The graft donor may have contributed some T cells.

This clonotype was recorded at least ten times. The V gene is TRBV12-5, the J gene TRBJ2-1, with TRBD2 identical over 7 bases. CDR1 is LGHNT and CDR2 is FRNRAP in the germline V gene. This CDR3 has 16 residues. V lost 0 bases to trimming and J lost 7 bases; unmatched junction nucleotides: 9. CDR3 residues: CASGLVLAGAGNEQFF. DNA of the CDR3: TGTGCTAGTGGTTTGGTATTGGCGGGAGCTGGAAATGAGCAGTTCTTC. Combining the CDR3 with reference TRBV12-5 and TRBJ2-1 gives the whole variable domain DARVTQTPRHKVTEMGQEVTMRCQPILGHNTVFWYRQTMMQGLELLAYFRNRAPLDDSGMPKDRFSAEMPDATLATLKIQPSEPRDSAVYFCASGLVLAGAGNEQFFGPGTRLTVL.

This clonotype was observed many times. The DNA of the CDR3 is TGTGCCACCAGTCCAGCGGGAGTCCTTACGCAGTATTTT. Protein product: CATSPAGVLTQYF. V gene TRBV24-1 combines with J gene TRBJ2-3, with 8 bases aligning to TRBD2. The V segment lost 6 bases and the J segment 8 bases; nucleotides outside the gene matches: 6. This CDR3 has 13 amino acids. Looked up from germline, CDR1 is KGHDR and CDR2 is SFDVKD.

At least ten counts were recorded for this clonotype. This chain joins TRBV24-1 and TRBJ1-2; D remains ambiguous. V lost 5 bases and J lost 4, with 22 bases in between. There are 17 residues in the CDR3. The germline V gene encodes CDR1 KGHDR and CDR2 SFDVKD. The DNA of the CDR3 is TGTGCCACCAGTGTTGTACGTAGTACCAGAAAGACCTATGGCTACACCTTC. Translation gives CATSVVRSTRKTYGYTF.

With regard to this clonotype: This clone may be a read error of a much larger clone one base away. The chain has TRBV27 and TRBJ2-4; either TRBD1 or TRBD2 may fit D (5 bases each). The J call may be in error: the DNA end matches TRBJ2-1 better. Germline CDR1 is MNHEY and CDR2 is SMNVEV (reference sequence). CDR3 size: 16 residues. The CDR3 is CASSLGTDMVQSEQFF. The CDR3, as DNA: TGTGCCAGCAGTTTGGGGACGGACATGGTACAATCTGAGCAGTTCTTC.

Concerning this clonotype: Since a much larger clone is just one base distant, this may be a read error. The chain couples TRBV15 to TRBJ1-2, with D hard to call. The CDR3 length is 17 residues. Per the germline V gene, CDR1 is LNHNV and CDR2 is YYDKDF (reference sequence). CDR3 sequence: CASSPNLRCGKTYGYTF. CDR3 in DNA: TGTGCCTCCAGCCCTAACCTAAGGTGTGGAAAGACCTATGGCTACACCTTC.

This clonotype was seen ten or more times. This chain joins TRBV3-1 and TRBJ2-5; no definite D call. CDR1 and CDR2 (germline): LGHDT, YNNKEL (reference sequence). The V end lost 5 bases, the J end lost 5 bases, and 24 bases lay between the germline ends. The CDR3 is 17 amino acids. CDR3 amino acids: CASSRTLPISFSETQYF. The CDR3 nucleotides are TGTGCCAGCAGCAGAACTCTTCCCATTTCTTTCTCTGAGACCCAGTACTTC.

Worth noting for this clonotype: Given a much more abundant clone one base away, this may be a read error. The rearrangement joins TRBV28 to TRBJ1-6; D is possibly TRBD1 (6 bases). The CDR3 consists of 14 residues. CDR1 is MDHEN, CDR2 SYDVKM, per germline. The CDR3 coding sequence is TGTACCAGCAGTTTCTACAGGGCGGGTTCACCCCTCCACTTT. Protein sequence: CTSSFYRAGSPLHF.

This clonotype has a count of ten or more. The chain recombines TRBV27 with TRBJ2-5, with 9 bases fitting TRBD1. This CDR3 is 16 amino acids long. Germline V gene sequence: CDR1 MNHEY, CDR2 SMNVEV (reference sequence). V was clipped by 4 bases and J by 5 bases; unmatched bases: 11. Here the CDR3 DNA reads TGTGCCAGCAGTTCGTTTCGGGACAGGGAGGGGGAGACCCAGTACTTC. Translation: CASSSFRDREGETQYF.

This rearrangement joins TRBV7-3 to TRBJ1-2, with D unclear. The CDR3 has 17 amino acids. Germline V lookup: CDR1 SGHTA, CDR2 FQGTGA. The V end lost 3 bases, the J end lost 4 bases, and 21 bases lay between the germline ends. CDR3 protein: CASSFVIDAWKTYGYTF. CDR3 bases: TGTGCCAGCAGCTTTGTAATAGACGCTTGGAAGACCTATGGCTACACCTTC.

Many counts were recorded for this clonotype. The chain uses TRBV7-8 and TRBJ2-5; 7 bases align to TRBD2. The germline CDR1 and CDR2 sequences are SGHVS and FQNEAQ. There are 15 residues in the CDR3. The V and J ends lost 0 bases and 4 bases, in that order; junction bases with no gene match: 5. CDR3 nucleotides: TGTGCCAGCAGCTTAGCGGGAGGGCCATCAGAGACCCAGTACTTC. Amino acids: CASSLAGGPSETQYF.

Comments on this clonotype: A much more abundant neighbour one base away suggests this may be a read error. The chain uses TRBV27 and TRBJ2-7; 8 nucleotides align to TRBD1. This CDR3 spans 16 amino acids. Germline V lookup: CDR1 MNHEY, CDR2 SMNVEV (reference sequence). The CDR3 region is CTSSSTRQGTLYEQYF. As DNA, the CDR3 is TGTACCAGCAGCTCCACCAGACAGGGGACCCTCTACGAGCAGTACTTC.

Note on this clonotype: One base away lies a much larger clone, so this may be a sequencing read error. This rearrangement joins TRBV9 to TRBJ2-6, with D tentatively TRBD2 (5 bases). The CDR3 sequence is 16 residues long. Germline lookup yields CDR1 SGDLS and CDR2 YYNGEE. V was trimmed by 3 bases and J by 2 bases, leaving 12 bases between them. The CDR3 sequence: CASSAGDLTGANVLTF. DNA for the CDR3: TGTGCCAGCAGCGCCGGGGATTTAACTGGGGCCAACGTCCTGACTTTC.

About this clonotype itself: This sequence may be a read error, since a much larger clone differs from it by one base. The DNA for the CDR3 is TGTGCCAGTAGTATAGATCAAGGCGGAGGCGATCAGCCCAAGCATTTT. Encoded protein: CASSIDQGGGDQPKHF. The V and J genes are TRBV19 and TRBJ1-5; D not certain. CDR1 and CDR2 (germline): LNHDA, SQIVND (reference sequence). The CDR3 extends over 16 amino acids.

Points on this clonotype: Since a much larger clone is just one base distant, this may be a read error. The rearrangement joins TRBV7-8 to TRBJ2-7, with TRBD2 matching over 13 bases. This CDR3 region has 14 residues. Trimming cost V 7 bases and J 9 bases; bases outside gene matches: 9. The germline V gene encodes CDR1 SGHVS and CDR2 FQNEAQ. This chain's CDR3 is CASNLGTSGIGQYF. In DNA, the CDR3 is TGTGCCAGCAATCTAGGGACTAGCGGGATAGGGCAGTACTTC.